The 23 T cell receptor beta chains below all came from one sample that was sequenced in a study of blood T cell repertoires in COVID-19. Sequencing used immunoSEQ multiplex PCR; TCRdb keeps in-frame clones, though not all of them. Of about 430,000 clones in the sample, roughly 88% are singletons; the top ten hold over 0.9%. The source material was PBMCs or T cells enriched from blood (not recorded which). Receptor source: a woman in her twenties or thirties with acute COVID-19.

V gene TRBV19 combines with J gene TRBJ1-1, with a tentative D call TRBD1 (5 bases). V lost 7 bases to trimming and J lost 1 base, with 10 bases between them. The CDR3 consists of 13 residues. Looked up from germline, CDR1 is LNHDA and CDR2 is SQIVND (reference sequence). This CDR3 reads CASINGGNTEAFF. The CDR3, as DNA: TGTGCCAGTATCAACGGGGGGAACACTGAAGCTTTCTTT. Full variable domain (rest looked up from reference TRBV19 and TRBJ1-1): DGGITQSPKYLFRKEGQNVTLSCEQNLNHDAMYWYRQDPGQGLRLIYYSQIVNDFQKGDIAEGYSVSREKKESFPLTVTSAQKNPTAFYLCASINGGNTEAFFGQGTRLTVV.

The chain joins TRBV7-2 to TRBJ2-5; 13 bases fit TRBD2. V trimming: 1 base; J trimming: 5 bases; junction bases outside the gene matches: 4. The germline CDR1 and CDR2 sequences are SGHTA and FQGNSA. This CDR3 region has 16 residues. CDR3 coding DNA: TGTGCCAGCAGCTTAGTAGGGACTAGCGGGGCGGAGACCCAGTACTTC. Amino acids: CASSLVGTSGAETQYF. Drawing the rest from reference TRBV7-2 and TRBJ2-5, the complete variable domain is GAGVSQSPSNKVTEKGKDVELRCDPISGHTALYWYRQSLGQGLEFLIYFQGNSAPDKSGLPSDRFSAERTGGSVSTLTIQRTQQEDSAVYLCASSLVGTSGAETQYFGPGTRLLVL.

The V call is TRBV15, the J call TRBJ2-7; D perhaps matches TRBD1 (6 bases). Trimming cost V 1 base and J 1 base, with 14 bases left between them. Germline lookup yields CDR1 LNHNV and CDR2 YYDKDF (reference sequence). This CDR3 is built from 16 residues. CDR3 in amino acids: CATSRARGWSSYEQYF. CDR3 nucleotides: TGTGCCACCAGCAGAGCCAGGGGTTGGTCGTCCTACGAGCAGTACTTC.

This chain links TRBV24-1 with TRBJ2-7; D is undetermined. V gave up 6 bases and J gave up 2 bases, with 10 bases separating them. Germline loops: CDR1 KGHDR, CDR2 SFDVKD. There are 13 residues in the CDR3. CDR3 sequence reads: CATSSAGTYEQYF. CDR3 nucleotide sequence: TGTGCCACCAGTTCGGCAGGAACCTACGAGCAGTACTTC.

The V and J genes are TRBV4-1 and TRBJ1-3; TRBD1 agrees at 7 bases. Germline V gene lookup returns CDR1 MGHRA and CDR2 YSYEKL. This CDR3 is built from 17 residues. V shed 2 bases, J shed 0 bases, and the junction held 7 bases outside the gene matches. CDR3 residues: CASSQWNRGLSGNTIYF. In nucleotides, the CDR3 is TGCGCCAGCAGCCAATGGAACAGGGGCCTCTCTGGAAACACCATATATTTT.

This clone is a singleton in its sample. This sequence joins TRBV5-1 and TRBJ2-3, with TRBD2 matching over 9 bases. With V trimmed by 4 bases and J by 0 bases, 6 bases remained unmatched. The CDR3 is 16 amino acids. Germline assignment: CDR1 SGHRS and CDR2 YFSETQ. The CDR3 loop is CASSPRSGGSTDTQYF. CDR3 DNA: TGCGCCAGCAGCCCACGAAGCGGGGGGAGCACAGATACGCAGTATTTT.

The CDR3: CASSPTPSSTGRNQPQHF. As DNA, the CDR3 is TGTGCCAGCTCACCCACCCCCTCCTCGACAGGACGCAATCAGCCCCAGCATTTT. The V call is TRBV18, the J call TRBJ1-5; D may be TRBD1 (6 bases). The germline CDR1 and CDR2 sequences are KGHSH and LQKENI. V lost 3 bases to trimming and J lost 2 bases, with 20 bases between them. This CDR3 contains 18 residues.

Points on this clone: One junction end does not reproduce the germline sequence, and a read error may be involved. The V gene is TRBV5-6, the J gene TRBJ2-1; 8 nucleotides line up with TRBD2. This CDR3 comprises 17 residues. Germline-derived CDR1 and CDR2 are SGHDT and YYEEEE. The CDR3 here is CASSTLSGANSHNEQFF. CDR3 DNA sequence: TGTGCCAGCAGCACCCTTAGCGGGGCTAACTCCCACAATGAGCAGTTCTTC.

The chain couples TRBV6-1 to TRBJ1-6, with a weak D call TRBD1 (5 bases). The CDR3 extends over 15 amino acids. Deletions cut 10 bases from V and 6 bases from J, with 19 bases between. Germline CDR1 is MNHNS and CDR2 is SASEGT. The DNA of the CDR3 is TGTGCCAACAGCGAAGACAAGGGGCGTAATTCACCCCTCCACTTT. Translation: CANSEDKGRNSPLHF.

The chain uses TRBV20-1 and TRBJ2-7, with D perhaps TRBD2 (6 bases). Trimming removed 3 bases from V and 1 base from J, with 16 bases in between. This CDR3 has 15 amino acids. In germline, CDR1 is DFQATT, CDR2 SNEGSKA (reference sequence). The CDR3 nucleotides read TGCAGTGCTAGTCGTCGGGAGCCGGGATCCTACGAGCAGTACTTC. Translated, it gives CSASRREPGSYEQYF.

This clone was found a few times. The chain is built from TRBV30 and TRBJ1-3; tentative D call: TRBD1 (5 bases). CDR1 and CDR2 (germline): GTSNPN, SVGIG (reference sequence). The CDR3 runs to 15 residues. Trimming shortened V by 4 bases and J by 2 bases, and 15 bases separated the two germline ends. As DNA, the CDR3 is TGTGCCTGGACCAACTATGGGGGGGCTGGAAACACCATATATTTT. It is translated as CAWTNYGGAGNTIYF.

V usage is TRBV7-2 and J usage is TRBJ2-7, with 10 positions matching TRBD2. The CDR3 spans 16 residues. Germline assignment: CDR1 SGHTA and CDR2 FQGNSA. V lost 1 base and J lost 3; bases outside the gene matches: 6. The CDR3 is CASSLGSASGGYEQYF. The CDR3 nucleotides read TGTGCCAGCAGCTTAGGTTCGGCTAGCGGGGGCTACGAGCAGTACTTC.

This clone came up once. The V gene is TRBV11-2, the J gene TRBJ1-2; weak D call: TRBD1 (5 bases). Germline V lookup: CDR1 SGHAT, CDR2 FQNNGV. V lost 0 bases and J lost 8, with 16 bases in between. This CDR3 spans 15 amino acids. CDR3 sequence: CASSLDPGMKRGYTF. CDR3 coding DNA: TGTGCCAGCAGCTTAGATCCAGGGATGAAAAGGGGCTACACCTTC. The variable domain in full, completed from reference TRBV11-2 and TRBJ1-2, reads EAGVAQSPRYKIIEKRQSVAFWCNPISGHATLYWYQQILGQGPKLLIQFQNNGVVDDSQLPKDRFSAERLKGVDSTLKIQPAKLEDSAVYLCASSLDPGMKRGYTFGSGTRLTVV.

V and J are TRBV12-3 or TRBV12-4 and TRBJ1-3, with 11 bases aligning to TRBD1. Trimming removed 6 bases from V and 7 bases from J; junction bases left unmatched: 2. The CDR3 is made up of 13 amino acids. CDR3 in amino acids: CASSGTGGNTIYF. DNA of the CDR3: TGTGCCAGCAGCGGGACAGGGGGGAACACCATATATTTT.

The chain recombines TRBV2 with TRBJ2-1; 11 positions match TRBD2. Germline values: CDR1 SNHLY, CDR2 FYNNEI. The trim removed 5 bases at V and 3 bases at J, leaving 6 bases unmatched. CDR3 length equals 16 residues. DNA for the CDR3: TGTGCCAGCAGTTGGGGACTAGCGGACCTCTACAATGAGCAGTTCTTC. Translated, it gives CASSWGLADLYNEQFF.

This chain links TRBV28 with TRBJ2-2, with D possibly being TRBD2 (6 bases). Between the trimmed V and J ends, which lost 7 bases and 7 bases, there was a span of 16 bases. This CDR3 is 14 amino acids long. CDR1 and CDR2 from the germline V gene are MDHEN and SYDVKM. As DNA, the CDR3 is TGTGCCAGCACCCTCTCGGGGGTGGGCGGGGAGCTGTTTTTT. Its translation: CASTLSGVGGELFF.

This clone was seen just once. The genes are TRBV5-1 and TRBJ2-2, with D unresolved. There are 14 residues in the CDR3. Trimming cost V 1 base and J 5 bases, with 9 bases left between them. The germline gives CDR1 SGHRS, CDR2 YFSETQ. The CDR3 loop reads CASSLSEVTGELFF. CDR3 sequence (DNA): TGCGCCAGCAGCTTGTCTGAGGTGACCGGGGAGCTGTTTTTT.

The rearrangement joins TRBV9 to TRBJ1-3; D gene uncertain. Per germline, CDR1 SGDLS and CDR2 YYNGEE. The CDR3 has 13 residues. Trimming left V 1 base short and J 8 bases short, with 10 bases between. CDR3: CASSVQAADTIYF. The CDR3 nucleotides read TGTGCCAGCAGCGTACAAGCCGCCGACACCATATATTTT.

This clone was observed once. J is TRBJ2-2 and V is TRBV7-3, with 7 positions matching TRBD1. Germline V gene lookup returns CDR1 SGHTA and CDR2 FQGTGA. V lost 3 bases to trimming and J lost 6 bases; unmatched junction nucleotides: 7. The CDR3 contains 15 residues. The CDR3 here is CASSFQRGRPGELFF. The CDR3, as DNA: TGTGCCAGCAGCTTTCAAAGGGGGCGTCCCGGGGAGCTGTTTTTT.

In DNA, the CDR3 is TGTGCCAGCACCCCAGGGGCTAACTATGGCTACACCTTC. It translates to CASTPGANYGYTF. The gene calls are TRBV6-5 and TRBJ1-2; possible D gene TRBD1, 6 bases. The germline gives CDR1 MNHEY, CDR2 SVGAGI. V lost 7 bases, J lost 0 bases, and 9 bases lay in between. This CDR3 spans 13 amino acids.

The V and J genes are TRBV28 and TRBJ1-4; possibly TRBD1 for D (6 bases). The length of the CDR3 is 14 residues. With 4 bases removed from V and 8 bases from J, the gap between germline ends came to 14 bases. CDR1 is MDHEN and CDR2 is SYDVKM in the germline V gene. The CDR3, as DNA: TGTGCCAGCAGTTATTCGGGGGGCCGAGAAAAACTGTTTTTT. Protein product: CASSYSGGREKLFF.

The chain is built from TRBV9 and TRBJ2-6, with 7 bases matching TRBD2. The V segment lost 4 bases and the J segment 1 base; nucleotides outside the gene matches: 8. Germline V lookup: CDR1 SGDLS, CDR2 YYNGEE. There are 17 residues in the CDR3. The CDR3: CASSPSEAGSGANVLTF. The CDR3 DNA is TGTGCCAGCAGCCCCAGTGAAGCGGGGTCTGGGGCCAACGTCCTGACTTTC. The full variable domain, in which reference TRBV9 and TRBJ2-6 provide the parts outside the CDR3, is DSGVTQTPKHLITATGQRVTLRCSPRSGDLSVYWYQQSLDQGLQFLIQYYNGEERAKGNILERFSAQQFPDLHSELNLSSLELGDSALYFCASSPSEAGSGANVLTFGAGSRLTVL.

V gene TRBV4-1 combines with J gene TRBJ1-1; D unresolved. The CDR3 is made up of 15 amino acids. Between the trimmed V and J ends, which lost 0 bases and 1 base, there was a span of 9 bases. Germline CDR1 MGHRA, CDR2 YSYEKL. Here the CDR3 reads CASSQDVYRNTEAFF. DNA of the CDR3: TGCGCCAGCAGCCAAGACGTTTACAGGAACACTGAAGCTTTCTTT.